One and the same sample provided the 21 T cell receptor beta chains below, sequenced in a study of blood T cells in healthy people across ages. A second about 7 to 11 cycle PCR used barcoded and J-beta primers. In TCRdb, the 5' RACE reads were re-called with MiXCR into one record per CDR3 protein. The sample consists of about a million distinct CDR3 sequences, roughly 51% of them appearing once. Sequenced: blood. The receptor source for this set is a woman aged 60-70 years in good health.

A few counts support this clonotype. The J gene is TRBJ2-1, the V gene TRBV29-1; D unclear. CDR3 length: 13 residues. V lost 7 bases, J lost 3 bases, and 13 bases lay in between. Germline-derived CDR1 and CDR2 are SQVTM and ANQGSEA. The CDR3 region has the DNA TGCAGCGGCCGTAGTGGCTTCTACAATGAGCAGTTCTTC. This sequence encodes CSGRSGFYNEQFF.

V is TRBV28 and J is TRBJ2-5, with D perhaps assigned TRBD1 or TRBD2 (7 bases each). In germline, CDR1 is MDHEN, CDR2 SYDVKM. This CDR3 spans 13 amino acids. Trimming left V 7 bases short and J 3 bases short, with 12 bases between. The CDR3 protein is CASKQGREETQYF. CDR3 bases: TGTGCCAGCAAACAGGGGAGGGAAGAGACCCAGTACTTC. The whole variable domain, remainder taken from reference TRBV28 and TRBJ2-5, is DVKVTQSSRYLVKRTGEKVFLECVQDMDHENMFWYRQDPGLGLRLIYFSYDVKMKEKGDIPEGYSVSREKKERFSLILESASTNQTSMYLCASKQGREETQYFGPGTRLLVL.

This sequence joins TRBV9 and TRBJ2-4; 7 bases match TRBD2. CDR3 length: 12 amino acids. Germline V gives CDR1 SGDLS, CDR2 YYNGEE. V dropped 2 bases and J dropped 9; count of bases not matched to a gene: 2. The CDR3 nucleotides are TGTGCCAGCAGCGTCTGGGGGGGCATTCAGTACTTC. Its translation is CASSVWGGIQYF.

The chain is built from TRBV7-9 and TRBJ1-1; 7 bases are a match to TRBD1. Trimming cost V 5 bases and J 1 base; bases outside gene matches: 4. There are 14 residues in the CDR3. Per the germline V gene, CDR1 is SEHNR and CDR2 is FQNEAQ (reference sequence). The CDR3 loop is CASSGGTANTEAFF. CDR3 DNA sequence: TGTGCCAGCAGCGGGGGGACAGCGAACACTGAAGCTTTCTTT.

V gene TRBV27 combines with J gene TRBJ2-1, with a possible D match to TRBD2 (5 bases). The CDR3 loop spans 13 amino acids. Per the germline V gene, CDR1 is MNHEY and CDR2 is SMNVEV (reference sequence). Trimming removed 7 bases at V and 7 bases at J, with 14 bases between. The CDR3 is CASKLGGWNEQFF. CDR3 DNA sequence: TGTGCCAGCAAACTAGGCGGTTGGAATGAGCAGTTCTTC.

The chain carries TRBV10-1 and TRBJ2-7; D tentatively reads TRBD1 or TRBD2 (5 bases each). Germline lookup yields CDR1 WNHNN and CDR2 SYGVQD (reference sequence). The CDR3 loop spans 13 amino acids. The germline V and J ends were trimmed by 6 bases and 6 bases, with 15 bases remaining between them. Here the CDR3 reads CASSGILGGEQYF. The DNA of the CDR3 is TGCGCCAGCAGCGGGATTCTTGGGGGCGAGCAGTACTTC.

The chain recombines TRBV6-6 with TRBJ1-4; TRBD1 matches 8 bases. V trimming: 2 bases; J trimming: 8 bases; junction bases outside the gene matches: 10. The CDR3 totals 16 residues. CDR1 MNHNY and CDR2 SVGAGI come from the germline V gene (reference sequence). The CDR3 sequence: CASSYGRGRDGEKLFF. Here the CDR3 DNA reads TGTGCCAGCAGTTACGGCAGGGGGCGAGATGGCGAAAAACTGTTTTTT.

The V call is TRBV20-1, the J call TRBJ2-1; D may be TRBD1 (5 bases). V was cut by 6 bases and J by 12 bases, with 18 bases left in between. In germline, CDR1 is DFQATT, CDR2 SNEGSKA (reference sequence). The CDR3 extends over 12 amino acids. The CDR3 reads CSAGLRVNLQFF. The CDR3 coding sequence is TGCAGTGCGGGGCTTAGAGTGAATCTGCAGTTCTTC.

The V call is TRBV20-1, the J call TRBJ2-7, with 8 bases aligning to TRBD2. The ends lost 6 bases at V and 3 bases at J; junction bases unmatched: 16. The CDR3 has 16 amino acids. In germline, CDR1 is DFQATT, CDR2 SNEGSKA (reference sequence). This CDR3 reads CSAPGLVGSIGYEQYF. CDR3 DNA: TGCAGTGCCCCGGGACTAGTCGGGAGCATAGGCTACGAGCAGTACTTC.

This clonotype has only a few counts. The chain joins TRBV5-1 to TRBJ2-5; the D is unclear. The germline V gene encodes CDR1 SGHRS and CDR2 YFSETQ. The V gene lost 4 bases and the J gene lost 0 bases, with 10 bases spanning the gap. The CDR3 runs 14 residues. In nucleotides, the CDR3 is TGCGCCAGCAGCCGTGACGGGTACCAAGAGACCCAGTACTTC. It encodes CASSRDGYQETQYF.

The chain is built from TRBV28 and TRBJ2-7; TRBD2 matches at 8 bases. Losses at the gene ends were 0 bases for V and 6 bases for J; bases not matched to a gene: 10. Germline V CDR1 and CDR2: MDHEN, SYDVKM. This CDR3 has 16 residues. The CDR3 DNA follows: TGTGCCAGCAGTTTATGGTCTGCGGGAGGCCGGGGCGAGCAGTACTTC. Its protein product is CASSLWSAGGRGEQYF.

This clonotype was seen more than once but under ten times. The chain has TRBV5-1 and TRBJ2-7; TRBD2 matches 13 bases. The V segment lost 5 bases and the J segment 4 bases; nucleotides outside the gene matches: 12. Germline V CDR1 and CDR2: SGHRS, YFSETQ. The CDR3 spans 17 residues. Here the CDR3 reads CASSPGTSGIIPYEQYF. The CDR3 DNA is TGCGCCAGCAGTCCCGGGACTAGCGGGATTATACCTTACGAGCAGTACTTC.

The chain links TRBV10-3 to TRBJ2-3, with no clear D. The CDR3 extends over 13 amino acids. V lost 7 bases to trimming and J lost 2 bases, with 10 bases between them. Germline lookup yields CDR1 ENHRY and CDR2 SYGVKD. The DNA of the CDR3 is TGTGCCATCACTTCGGATCCCACAGATACGCAGTATTTT. This codes for CAITSDPTDTQYF.

This clonotype came up a few times. The rearrangement uses TRBV4-3 and TRBJ2-2, with TRBD2 matching over 11 bases. V trimming: 0 bases; J trimming: 8 bases; junction bases outside the gene matches: 5. CDR1 and CDR2 (germline): LGHNA, YSLEER. This CDR3 has 16 residues. The CDR3 DNA follows: TGCGCCAGCAGCCAAGATGCGACTAGCGGGATAGGGGAGCTGTTTTTT. Protein product: CASSQDATSGIGELFF.

The chain carries TRBV12-3 or TRBV12-4 and TRBJ2-7, with 7 bases that match TRBD2. The CDR3 contains 15 residues. The V gene end was trimmed by 4 bases and the J gene end by 6 bases; junction bases not matched to a gene: 12. DNA of the CDR3: TGTGCCAGCAGTTGGACATCTAGCGGCTCGTTCGAGCAGTACTTC. It specifies CASSWTSSGSFEQYF.

The V and J genes are TRBV2 and TRBJ1-1; tentatively, D is TRBD1 (5 bases). The CDR3 is 12 residues long. Trimming took off 5 bases at V and 6 bases at J, with 10 bases between the two ends. CDR1 and CDR2 from the germline V gene are SNHLY and FYNNEI. The CDR3 is CASSSTAAEAFF. The CDR3 bases are TGTGCCAGCAGTTCGACAGCGGCTGAAGCTTTCTTT.

This clonotype was observed a handful of times. This chain connects TRBV3-1 to TRBJ2-7; no reliable D call. This CDR3 is built from 14 residues. Germline CDR1 LGHDT, CDR2 YNNKEL (reference sequence). Trimming took 8 bases from V and 2 from J, leaving 16 bases between them. For the CDR3, the DNA is TGTGCCAGCTCACCGAGGACCTCTACCTACGAGCAGTACTTC. Encoded protein: CASSPRTSTYEQYF.

This clonotype was seen a few times. The genes are TRBV12-3 or TRBV12-4 and TRBJ2-3, with 8 bases fitting TRBD2. CDR3 length equals 16 residues. V dropped 6 bases and J dropped 3; count of bases not matched to a gene: 11. The CDR3 is CASRPREAGLTDTQYF. As DNA, the CDR3 is TGTGCCAGCAGGCCGCGGGAGGCCGGATTGACAGATACGCAGTATTTT.

This chain links TRBV5-1 with TRBJ2-3; D is unresolved. Per the germline V gene, CDR1 is SGHRS and CDR2 is YFSETQ. V lost 6 bases and J lost 1, with 3 bases in between. The CDR3 contains 11 residues. CDR3 coding DNA: TGCGCCAGCATGGGCACAGATACGCAGTATTTT. This encodes CASMGTDTQYF.

The chain recombines TRBV6-2 or TRBV6-3 with TRBJ1-1; D uncertain. The CDR3 consists of 11 residues. The germline V gene has CDR1 MNHEY and CDR2 SVGEGT. V dropped 8 bases and J dropped 1 base, with 5 bases sitting between them. The CDR3 loop reads CASGQNTEAFF. CDR3 coding DNA: TGTGCCAGCGGGCAGAACACTGAAGCTTTCTTT.

This clonotype has just a few counts. The chain couples TRBV7-2 to TRBJ2-3; maybe TRBD2 (5 bases). Germline loops: CDR1 SGHTA, CDR2 FQGNSA. The length of the CDR3 is 14 residues. Trimming shortened V by 3 bases and J by 6 bases, and 13 bases separated the two germline ends. The CDR3 loop reads CASSFVLAPDTQYF. The CDR3 coding sequence is TGTGCCAGCAGCTTCGTGCTAGCCCCGGATACGCAGTATTTT.